These 10 T cell receptor beta chains originate from one sample sequenced in a study of cytomegalovirus exposure and HLA in healthy donors. The PCR ran on 60 Vbeta and 13 Jbeta primers. The repertoire was sequenced with immunoSEQ multiplex PCR; TCRdb's copy has only in-frame clones and lacks some. This sample has 100,000 to 150,000 clones, with about 81% found just once. Sample: PBMCs. The receptors shown here come from a young woman in good health and CMV-seronegative.

The chain uses TRBV30 and TRBJ1-1, with D possibly matching TRBD1 (5 bases). CDR1 GTSNPN and CDR2 SVGIG come from the germline V gene (reference sequence). Trimming took off 4 bases at V and 9 bases at J, with 12 bases between the two ends. The CDR3 spans 11 residues. The CDR3 DNA sequence: TGTGCCTGGACGGTGGGGGGACAAGCTTTCTTT. As protein: CAWTVGGQAFF.

The J gene is TRBJ2-1, the V gene TRBV18, with unresolved D. The CDR3 length is 11 residues. Germline loops: CDR1 KGHSH, CDR2 LQKENI. Trimming stripped 4 bases from V and 8 bases from J, with 6 bases between. In DNA, the CDR3 is TGTGCCAGCTCACAGAGGTATGAGCAGTTCTTC. Residues: CASSQRYEQFF.

V is TRBV7-2 and J is TRBJ2-3; TRBD2 aligns across 12 bases. This CDR3 is 16 amino acids long. Looked up from germline, CDR1 is SGHTA and CDR2 is FQGNSA. J lost 7 bases, V lost 5 bases, and 10 bases had no gene match. CDR3 DNA sequence: TGTGCCAGCAGCGCTGTGACTAGCGGGGGCGGAAATACGCAGTATTTT. Residues: CASSAVTSGGGNTQYF.

The CDR3: CASSSWDTEQYF. The CDR3 bases are TGTGCCAGCAGCTCATGGGACACCGAGCAGTACTTC. V usage is TRBV7-9 and J usage is TRBJ2-7; maybe TRBD1 (6 bases). Trimming took 4 bases from V and 6 from J, leaving 10 bases between them. There are 12 residues in the CDR3. Germline CDR1 and CDR2: SEHNR and FQNEAQ (reference sequence).

The rearrangement joins TRBV10-1 to TRBJ2-7, with unresolved D. V dropped 2 bases and J dropped 1 base, with 6 bases sitting between them. This CDR3 has 13 amino acids. Germline V CDR1 and CDR2: WNHNN, SYGVQD (reference sequence). The CDR3 loop reads CASSEGQSYEQYF. The DNA for the CDR3 is TGCGCCAGCAGTGAGGGGCAATCCTACGAGCAGTACTTC.

V gene TRBV12-5 combines with J gene TRBJ1-2; D call uncertain. Germline CDR1 and CDR2: LGHNT and FRNRAP. The CDR3 sequence is 14 residues long. Trimming took 5 bases from V and 0 from J, leaving 10 bases between them. CDR3 sequence: CASGTKPANYGYTF. CDR3 coding DNA: TGTGCTAGTGGTACAAAACCCGCTAACTATGGCTACACCTTC.

The chain links TRBV5-8 to TRBJ1-5, with a possible D match to TRBD1 (5 bases). The germline V gene encodes CDR1 SGHTS and CDR2 YDEGEE. Trimming left V 0 bases short and J 5 bases short, with 12 bases between. This CDR3 is 15 amino acids long. CDR3 coding DNA: TGTGCCAGCAGCTTGGGCGGGGGGGAAGATCAGCCCCAGCATTTT. Translation gives CASSLGGGEDQPQHF.

The genes are TRBV7-2 and TRBJ1-3; D perhaps matches TRBD1 (6 bases). This CDR3 has 16 residues. CDR1 and CDR2 from the germline V gene are SGHTA and FQGNSA. The ends were cut back, 6 bases at V and 0 bases at J, with 15 bases in the middle. The CDR3 region is CASSFTGPYSGNTIYF. For the CDR3, the DNA is TGTGCCAGCAGTTTTACAGGGCCTTACTCTGGAAACACCATATATTTT.

The chain couples TRBV4-1 to TRBJ2-2; perhaps TRBD1 as D (6 bases). CDR1 is MGHRA, CDR2 YSYEKL, per germline. The CDR3 spans 16 residues. V was shortened by 1 base and J by 5 bases, with 14 bases between the two germline ends. CDR3: CASSQAPGVRTGELFF. For the CDR3, the DNA is TGCGCCAGCAGCCAAGCCCCAGGGGTTCGGACCGGGGAGCTGTTTTTT.

The chain has TRBV5-1 and TRBJ2-7; 8 bases align to TRBD1. The length of the CDR3 is 14 residues. With 5 bases clipped from V and 0 bases from J, the junction kept 4 bases outside the gene matches. Germline values: CDR1 SGHRS, CDR2 YFSETQ. The CDR3 sequence: CASRPTGGSYEQYF. Here the CDR3 DNA reads TGCGCCAGCAGGCCAACAGGGGGCTCCTACGAGCAGTACTTC. The variable domain in full, with the rest retrieved from reference TRBV5-1 and TRBJ2-7, is KAGVTQTPRYLIKTRGQQVTLSCSPISGHRSVSWYQQTPGQGLQFLFEYFSETQRNKGNFPGRFSGRQFSNSRSEMNVSTLELGDSALYLCASRPTGGSYEQYFGPGTRLTVT.